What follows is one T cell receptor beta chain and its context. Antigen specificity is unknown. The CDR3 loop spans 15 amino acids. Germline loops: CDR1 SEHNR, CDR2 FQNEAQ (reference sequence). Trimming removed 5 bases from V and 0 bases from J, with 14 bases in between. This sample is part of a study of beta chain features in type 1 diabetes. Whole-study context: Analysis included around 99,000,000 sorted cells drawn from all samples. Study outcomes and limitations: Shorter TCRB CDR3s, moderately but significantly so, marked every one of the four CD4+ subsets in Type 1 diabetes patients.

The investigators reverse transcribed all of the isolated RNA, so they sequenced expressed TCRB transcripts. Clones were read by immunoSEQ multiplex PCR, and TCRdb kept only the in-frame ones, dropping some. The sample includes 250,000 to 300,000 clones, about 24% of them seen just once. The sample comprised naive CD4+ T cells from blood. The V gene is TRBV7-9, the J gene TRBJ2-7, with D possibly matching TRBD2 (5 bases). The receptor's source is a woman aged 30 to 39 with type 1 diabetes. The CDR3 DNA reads TGTGCCAGCAGCCATACCGACCGGGACTCCTACGAGCAGTACTTC. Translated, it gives CASSHTDRDSYEQYF.